This entry concerns a single TCR beta chain. The junction had 16 bases not matched to a gene; V was cut back by 4 bases and J by 7 bases. From germline, CDR1 is SGHRS and CDR2 YFSETQ. This CDR3 has 16 amino acids. In TCRdb, the RT-PCR reads were re-called with MiXCR into one record per CDR3 protein. Of hundreds of thousands of distinct CDR3 sequences in the sample, around 14% were seen once. The sample was memory CD4+ T cells from blood. The rearrangement uses TRBV5-1 and TRBJ2-5; 7 positions match TRBD1. The sequence derives from a female donor in good health, serving as a healthy control. CDR3 coding DNA: TGCGCCAGCAGCCCCGGACAGGAGGCTGGCATTGGGACCCAGTACTTC. It is translated as CASSPGQEAGIGTQYF.